Each of the 10 T cell receptor beta chains below was sequenced from the same sample in a study of cytomegalovirus exposure and HLA in healthy donors. PCR involved 60 Vbeta and 13 Jbeta primers. Produced via immunoSEQ multiplex PCR; TCRdb's table is partial and in-frame only. This sample has about 180,000 clones, with just over 75% found just once. Sequences were obtained from PBMCs. These receptors all stem from a woman aged 60 to 75 in good health and CMV-seropositive.

This rearrangement joins TRBV27 to TRBJ2-1, with 7 bases fitting TRBD2. V gave up 7 bases and J gave up 6 bases; unmatched junction bases: 9. This CDR3 has 14 residues. Germline CDR1 MNHEY, CDR2 SMNVEV (reference sequence). The DNA of the CDR3 is TGTGCCAGCACCCCGGGGAGGGCGGTCAATGAGCAGTTCTTC. Residues: CASTPGRAVNEQFF.

The rearrangement uses TRBV6-6 and TRBJ2-7; D perhaps matches TRBD2 (5 bases). V was cut by 7 bases and J by 2 bases, with 18 bases left in between. Germline CDR1 reads MNHNY; CDR2 reads SVGAGI (reference sequence). The CDR3 runs 15 residues. The CDR3: CASTSLRADPYEQYF. The CDR3 DNA follows: TGTGCCAGCACCTCCCTGAGGGCGGATCCCTACGAGCAGTACTTC.

CDR3 coding DNA: TGTGCCAGCAGTCCTTCGGGACAGACTAATAGCAATCAGCCCCAGCATTTT. This translates into CASSPSGQTNSNQPQHF. The chain joins TRBV28 to TRBJ1-5, with TRBD1 matching 7 bases. The CDR3 has 17 residues. Germline V gene data show CDR1 as MDHEN and CDR2 as SYDVKM. With 5 bases clipped from V and 0 bases from J, the junction kept 10 bases outside the gene matches.

This chain connects TRBV25-1 to TRBJ1-2; the match to TRBD1 covers 8 bases. The CDR3 loop spans 13 amino acids. The J segment lost 7 bases and the V segment lost 6 bases, leaving 7 bases of the junction unmatched. Germline assignment: CDR1 MGHDK and CDR2 SYGVNS. The CDR3 reads CASSPQGAAGYTF. DNA of the CDR3: TGTGCCAGCAGCCCGCAGGGGGCGGCTGGCTACACCTTC.

V usage is TRBV4-2 and J usage is TRBJ2-1; the D gene is possibly TRBD1 (6 bases). V lost 2 bases and J 2 bases, leaving 19 bases between the germline ends. The CDR3 runs to 18 residues. Per the germline V gene, CDR1 is LGHNA and CDR2 is YNFKEQ. CDR3 protein: CASSQKTHGTPPYNEQFF. CDR3 coding DNA: TGTGCCAGCAGCCAAAAGACCCACGGGACACCACCCTACAATGAGCAGTTCTTC.

This sequence joins TRBV9 and TRBJ1-6; 8 bases are shared with TRBD1. J was trimmed by 8 bases and V by 2 bases; bases with no gene match: 3. Germline CDR1 is SGDLS and CDR2 is YYNGEE. This CDR3 region has 14 residues. The CDR3 here is CASSVSQGDSPLHF. CDR3 DNA: TGTGCCAGCAGCGTTTCACAGGGGGATTCACCCCTCCACTTT. The whole variable domain, filled in from reference TRBV9 and TRBJ1-6, reads DSGVTQTPKHLITATGQRVTLRCSPRSGDLSVYWYQQSLDQGLQFLIQYYNGEERAKGNILERFSAQQFPDLHSELNLSSLELGDSALYFCASSVSQGDSPLHFGNGTRLTVT.

The rearrangement uses TRBV9 and TRBJ1-4, with 10 bases lining up with TRBD1. The germline CDR1 and CDR2 sequences are SGDLS and YYNGEE. The CDR3 totals 15 residues. J lost 4 bases, V lost 3 bases, and 3 bases had no gene match. CDR3 in amino acids: CASSGTGGHNEKLFF. The CDR3 nucleotides read TGTGCCAGCAGCGGGACAGGGGGGCATAATGAAAAACTGTTTTTT.

The chain carries TRBV6-6 and TRBJ2-7; D is perhaps TRBD1 (5 bases). Germline loops: CDR1 MNHNY, CDR2 SVGAGI (reference sequence). The CDR3 extends over 16 amino acids. The germline V and J ends were trimmed by 0 bases and 3 bases, with 15 bases remaining between them. CDR3 sequence reads: CASSYSAPGANYEQYF. As DNA, the CDR3 is TGTGCCAGCAGTTACTCAGCTCCTGGGGCCAACTACGAGCAGTACTTC.

Only one count was recorded for this clone. This chain uses TRBV28 with TRBJ2-3; a possible D gene is TRBD2 (5 bases). CDR1 is MDHEN, CDR2 SYDVKM, per germline. Trimming stripped 5 bases from V and 4 bases from J, with 22 bases between. The CDR3 consists of 17 residues. The CDR3 protein is CASSDLVEGLSSDTQYF. The CDR3 region has the DNA TGTGCCAGCAGTGACTTGGTTGAGGGATTGAGTTCAGATACGCAGTATTTT.

The DNA of the CDR3 is TGTGCCAGCAAGGACACGGATCAGGGAAATCAGCCCCAGCATTTT. Residues: CASKDTDQGNQPQHF. The V and J genes are TRBV2 and TRBJ1-5; D is perhaps TRBD1 (5 bases). Germline CDR1 is SNHLY and CDR2 is FYNNEI. Trimming cost V 7 bases and J 4 bases, with 17 bases left between them. The CDR3 runs to 15 residues. Full variable domain (outside the CDR3, taken from reference TRBV2 and TRBJ1-5): EPEVTQTPSHQVTQMGQEVILRCVPISNHLYFYWYRQILGQKVEFLVSFYNNEISEKSEIFDDQFSVERPDGSNFTLKIRSTKLEDSAMYFCASKDTDQGNQPQHFGDGTRLSIL.